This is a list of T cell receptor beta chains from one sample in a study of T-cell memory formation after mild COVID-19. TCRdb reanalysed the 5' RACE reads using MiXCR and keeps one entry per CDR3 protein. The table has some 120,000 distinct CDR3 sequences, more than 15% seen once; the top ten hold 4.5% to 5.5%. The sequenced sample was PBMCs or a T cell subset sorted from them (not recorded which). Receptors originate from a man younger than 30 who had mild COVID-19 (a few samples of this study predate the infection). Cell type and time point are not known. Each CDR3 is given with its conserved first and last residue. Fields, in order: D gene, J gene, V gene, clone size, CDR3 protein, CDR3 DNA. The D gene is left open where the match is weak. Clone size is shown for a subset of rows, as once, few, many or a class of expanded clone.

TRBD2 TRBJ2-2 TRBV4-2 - CASSQDQLAEHTGELFF TGTGCCAGCAGCCAAGATCAGCTAGCGGAACACACCGGGGAGCTGTTTTTT
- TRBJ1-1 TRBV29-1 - CSVKGQWNTEAFF TGCAGCGTAAAGGGACAATGGAACACTGAAGCTTTCTTT
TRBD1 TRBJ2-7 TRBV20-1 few CSAGQMAGTGSSEQYF TGCAGTGCTGGACAAATGGCCGGGACAGGGAGTAGTGAGCAGTACTTC
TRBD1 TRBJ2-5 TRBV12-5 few CASGWQGATETQYF TGTGCTAGTGGTTGGCAGGGGGCGACAGAGACCCAGTACTTC
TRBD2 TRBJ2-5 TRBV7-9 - CASSLVLAGQETQYF TGTGCCAGCAGCTTAGTCCTAGCGGGGCAAGAGACCCAGTACTTC
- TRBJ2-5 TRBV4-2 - CASSQETETQYF TGTGCCAGCAGCCAAGAGACAGAGACCCAGTACTTC
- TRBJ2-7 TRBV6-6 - CASSYGPSYEQYF TGTGCCAGCAGTTACGGTCCCTCCTACGAGCAGTACTTC
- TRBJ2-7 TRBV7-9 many CASSFRTASYEQYF TGTGCCAGCAGCTTTCGGACAGCTAGCTACGAGCAGTACTTC
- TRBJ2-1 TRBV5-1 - CASSLVGWVAQFF TGCGCCAGCAGCTTGGTAGGGTGGGTAGCGCAGTTCTTC
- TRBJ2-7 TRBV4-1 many CASSQDRGRPEGEQYF TGCGCCAGCAGCCAAGATCGAGGGCGGCCTGAGGGCGAGCAGTACTTC
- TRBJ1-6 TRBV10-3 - CAISVRETKGSPLHF TGTGCCATCAGTGTGCGGGAGACAAAAGGTTCACCCCTCCACTTT
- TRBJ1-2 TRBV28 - CASSPPGLENYGYTF TGTGCCAGCAGTCCGCCGGGACTTGAAAACTATGGCTACACCTTC
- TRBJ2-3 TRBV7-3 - CASSSHTDTQYF TGTGCCAGCAGCTCGCACACAGATACGCAGTATTTT
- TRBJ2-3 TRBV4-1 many CASSLHQGPGTDTQYF TGCGCCAGCAGCCTGCATCAGGGGCCTGGCACAGATACGCAGTATTTT
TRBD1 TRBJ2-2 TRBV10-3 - CAISLGQENTGELFF TGTGCCATCAGTCTGGGACAGGAAAACACCGGGGAGCTGTTTTTT
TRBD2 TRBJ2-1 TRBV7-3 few CASSRGLAAGNEQFF TGTGCCAGCAGCCGGGGACTAGCCGCGGGAAATGAGCAGTTCTTC
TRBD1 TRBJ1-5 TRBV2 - CASRQTGGGNGQPQHF TGTGCCAGCAGACAGACAGGGGGGGGAAATGGTCAGCCCCAGCATTTT
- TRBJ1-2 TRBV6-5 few CASSYRGSFGYTF TGTGCCAGCAGTTACAGGGGGAGCTTCGGCTACACCTTC
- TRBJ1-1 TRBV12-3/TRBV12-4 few CASSLGLLTEAFF TGTGCCAGCAGTTTGGGTCTTTTAACTGAAGCTTTCTTT
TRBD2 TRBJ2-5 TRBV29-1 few CSVGFLAGVETQYF TGCAGCGTTGGGTTCCTAGCGGGGGTTGAGACCCAGTACTTC
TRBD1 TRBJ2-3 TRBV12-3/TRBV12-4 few CASSPTTGSADTQYF TGTGCCAGCAGTCCGACGACAGGGAGCGCAGATACGCAGTATTTT
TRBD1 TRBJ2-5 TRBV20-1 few CSARDSPETQYF TGCAGTGCCAGGGACAGCCCAGAGACCCAGTACTTC
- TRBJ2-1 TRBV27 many CASSLKWAANEQFF TGTGCCAGCAGTTTGAAGTGGGCGGCGAATGAGCAGTTCTTC
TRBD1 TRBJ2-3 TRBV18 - CASKEGQPTDTQYF TGTGCCAGCAAAGAGGGACAGCCCACAGATACGCAGTATTTT
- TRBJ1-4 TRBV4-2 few CASSLKQGFNEKLFF TGTGCCAGCAGCCTGAAACAGGGATTTAATGAAAAACTGTTTTTT
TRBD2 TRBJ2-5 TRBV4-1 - CASSQSPTGGWQETQYF TGCGCCAGCAGCCAAAGTCCCACGGGGGGGTGGCAAGAGACCCAGTACTTC
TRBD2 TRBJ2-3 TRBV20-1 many CSAKGTSGNTDTQYF TGCAGTGCTAAAGGGACTAGCGGCAACACAGATACGCAGTATTTT
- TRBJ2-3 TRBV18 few CASSPEVRWADTQYF TGTGCCAGCTCACCGGAGGTTCGCTGGGCAGATACGCAGTATTTT
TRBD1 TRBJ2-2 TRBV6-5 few CASRYRDRRLGELFF TGTGCCAGCCGATACAGGGACAGGCGGCTCGGGGAGCTGTTTTTT
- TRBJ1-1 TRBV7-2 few CASSLVAGLGYTETFF TGTGCCAGCAGCTTAGTGGCAGGATTGGGCTACACTGAAACTTTCTTT
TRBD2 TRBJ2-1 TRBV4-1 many CASSLDASGGAHEQFF TGCGCCAGCAGTCTCGACGCTAGCGGGGGGGCACATGAGCAGTTCTTC
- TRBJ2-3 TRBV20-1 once CSARVGGMTDTQYF TGCAGTGCAAGGGTCGGGGGAATGACAGATACGCAGTATTTT
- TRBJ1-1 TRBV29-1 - CSGRGPSEAFF TGCAGCGGGAGAGGGCCGTCTGAAGCTTTCTTT
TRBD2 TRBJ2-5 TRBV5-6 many CASSLPGGSQETQYF TGTGCCAGCAGCTTGCCGGGGGGGAGTCAAGAGACCCAGTACTTC
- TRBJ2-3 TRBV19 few CATSGFTQRRKQYF TGTGCCACCTCCGGTTTTACACAGCGAAGGAAGCAGTATTTT
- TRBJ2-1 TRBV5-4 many CASSLQGTYNEQFF TGTGCCAGCAGCTTGCAGGGGACCTACAATGAGCAGTTCTTC
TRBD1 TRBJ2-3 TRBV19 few CASRDRGPSTDTQYF TGTGCCAGCCGGGACAGGGGTCCTAGCACAGATACGCAGTATTTT
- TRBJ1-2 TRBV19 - CASKVAGVDYGYTF TGTGCCAGTAAGGTTGCTGGGGTTGACTATGGCTACACCTTC
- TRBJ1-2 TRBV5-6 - CASSLRVRVYGYTF TGTGCCAGCAGCCTACGTGTCAGAGTCTATGGCTACACCTTC
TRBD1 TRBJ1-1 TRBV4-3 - CASSQERGQGEAFF TGCGCCAGCAGCCAAGAGAGGGGGCAGGGTGAAGCTTTCTTT
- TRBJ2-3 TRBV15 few CATSRDWTSTDTQYF TGTGCCACCAGCAGAGACTGGACTAGCACAGATACGCAGTATTTT
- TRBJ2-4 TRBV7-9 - CASSLVNLEAKNIQYF TGTGCCAGCAGCTTAGTTAATCTGGAGGCCAAAAACATTCAGTACTTC